This T cell receptor (beta chain) was sequenced in a study of T-cell reconstitution after alpha-beta-depleted transplantation in children. The TCRbeta library incorporated unique molecular identifiers. TCRdb independently ran MiXCR on the PCR reads; one entry per CDR3 protein. Of some 830,000 distinct CDR3 sequences listed, under 20% are singletons. The germline CDR1 and CDR2 sequences are PRHDT and FYEKMQ (reference sequence). The V gene lost 5 bases and the J gene lost 9 bases, with 11 bases spanning the gap. This CDR3 comprises 13 residues. This clonotype was counted ten times or more. The material sequenced was PBMCs, mostly from graft donor cells, taken 360 days after TCRalphabeta/CD19-depleted stem cell transplant. The chain uses TRBV13 and TRBJ2-6, with unresolved D. The receptor was isolated from a male patient younger than 18 who had a stem cell transplant for acute lymphoblastic leukemia, so the T cells may come from the graft donor. The CDR3 spells CASSPPPYNVLTF. In DNA form, the CDR3 reads TGTGCCAGCAGCCCCCCTCCCTACAACGTCCTGACTTTC. Using reference TRBV13 and TRBJ2-6 for the parts outside the CDR3, the full variable domain is AAGVIQSPRHLIKEKRETATLKCYPIPRHDTVYWYQQGPGQDPQFLISFYEKMQSDKGSIPDRFSAQQFSDYHSELNMSSLELGDSALYFCASSPPPYNVLTFGAGSRLTVL.